This TCR beta chain appears in the sequencing data of a study of T cell changes during pregnancy in multiple sclerosis. The junction had 10 bases not matched to a gene; V was cut back by 5 bases and J by 7 bases. Germline CDR1 SQVTM, CDR2 ANQGSEA. The CDR3 is 14 residues long. Assay used: immunoSEQ multiplex PCR; TCRdb lists only in-frame clones, some missing. The table lists fewer than 150,000 clones, 95% to 98% of them singletons, with over 0.35% in the top ten. Sequenced here: peripheral blood, sampled after pregnancy. The sequence derives from a female donor with multiple sclerosis, enrolled in a pregnancy study. The chain links TRBV29-1 to TRBJ2-1, with 8 positions matching TRBD2. In DNA form, the CDR3 reads TGCAGCGTTTTCGGGACCAGCGGGAGTAATGAGCAGTTCTTC. It is translated as CSVFGTSGSNEQFF.